This is a list of T cell receptor beta chains from one sample in a study of blood T cell repertoires in COVID-19. Profiling relied on immunoSEQ multiplex PCR, and the TCRdb table lists in-frame clones only, not all of them. The data hold 190,000 or so clones, with roughly 80% observed a single time. Input material: peripheral blood. The receptors shown here come from a man aged 55 to 69 with COVID-19, enrolled during active disease. Both conserved end residues are part of each CDR3. D genes are given only for firm matches.

d_call | j_call | cdr3_length | v_call | cdr3_nt | cdr3_aa
. | TRBJ1-2 | 16 | TRBV19 | TGTGCCAGTAGTATAGTAGAGACAACCACAGGTACTGGCTACACCTTC | CASSIVETTTGTGYTF
TRBD1 | TRBJ2-7 | 15 | TRBV28 | TGTGCCAGCAGTACCTTGGGACAGGGGAACTACGAGCAGTACTTC | CASSTLGQGNYEQYF
TRBD1 | TRBJ1-4 | 14 | TRBV5-1 | TGCGCCAGCAGCTTGGACAGGGGCGGTGAAAAACTGTTTTTT | CASSLDRGGEKLFF
. | TRBJ1-2 | 17 | TRBV6-1 | TGTGCCAGCAGTGGAGTACTCTCGACAGGAGTTAACTATGGCTACACCTTC | CASSGVLSTGVNYGYTF
. | TRBJ1-5 | 15 | TRBV4-3 | TGCGCCAGCAGCCAAGATTTAAATAGCAATCAGCCCCAGCATTTT | CASSQDLNSNQPQHF
. | TRBJ1-1 | 15 | TRBV5-1 | TGCGCCAGCAGCTTGGAGGGGGATAGTGACACTGAAGCTTTCTTT | CASSLEGDSDTEAFF
TRBD2 | TRBJ2-7 | 15 | TRBV11-2 | TGTGCCAGCAGCTTAACCGGGACTAGCGGCTACGAGCAGTACTTC | CASSLTGTSGYEQYF
. | TRBJ2-6 | 15 | TRBV5-4 | TGTGCCAGCAGCACCCCGAGCTCTGGGGCCAACGTCCTGACTTTC | CASSTPSSGANVLTF
. | TRBJ2-1 | 12 | TRBV9 | TGTGCCAGCAGCGCCAGGGACAATGAGCAGTTCTTC | CASSARDNEQFF
. | TRBJ1-2 | 13 | TRBV2 | TGTGCCAGCAGTGAAGGTAGGGGTGATGGCTACACCTTC | CASSEGRGDGYTF